Shown below are 4 T cell receptor beta chains from a single sample sequenced in a study of OX40 agonist ivuxolimab in advanced cancers. Here immunoSEQ multiplex PCR was the method, and the copy in TCRdb shows in-frame clones only, minus some. This repertoire shows about 66,000 clones, roughly nine tenths found once; its top ten account for 11% to 15%. Here the sequenced sample was CD4+ or CD8+ T cells sorted from blood, taken in a trial of the OX40 agonist ivuxolimab. Receptors were obtained from an adult with an advanced solid tumor such as melanoma, head and neck, liver or kidney cancer.

The V call is TRBV4-3, the J call TRBJ2-6; 7 bases are shared with TRBD1. Looked up from germline, CDR1 is LGHNA and CDR2 is YSLEER. V trimming: 4 bases; J trimming: 2 bases; junction bases outside the gene matches: 2. This CDR3 contains 15 residues. This CDR3 is CASSPGGAGANVLTF. The CDR3 DNA reads TGCGCCAGCAGCCCAGGGGGAGCTGGGGCCAACGTCCTGACTTTC.

Turning to this clone: The junction does not match germline at one end; this may be a read error. This chain links TRBV15 with TRBJ2-3; no clear D. The CDR3 length is 13 residues. Germline V gene data show CDR1 as LNHNV and CDR2 as YYDKDF (reference sequence). The CDR3 here is CATRRDGTDTQYF. For the CDR3, the DNA is TGTGCCACCAGAAGAGACGGCACAGATACGCAGTATTTT.

The J gene is TRBJ2-6, the V gene TRBV2, with D uncertain. V was clipped by 7 bases and J by 0 bases, with 7 bases between them. The CDR3 length is 14 residues. CDR1 and CDR2 (germline): SNHLY, FYNNEI. The CDR3: CASMTSSGANVLTF. CDR3 nucleotide sequence: TGTGCCAGCATGACAAGCTCTGGGGCCAACGTCCTGACTTTC.

The rearrangement uses TRBV6-5 and TRBJ2-5; the D gene is possibly TRBD2 (5 bases). The DNA end is a closer match to TRBJ2-7, so the J assignment may be wrong. This CDR3 is 15 amino acids long. The germline V gene has CDR1 MNHEY and CDR2 SVGAGI. CDR3 in amino acids: CASSRLKGVRYEQYF. The CDR3 DNA reads as TGTGCCAGCAGTAGACTGAAGGGAGTAAGGTACGAGCAGTACTTC.